This T cell receptor beta chain was sequenced for a study of T cells and Merkel cell carcinoma outcomes. Regarding the study as a whole: In Merkel cell carcinoma, repertoire and T-cell density reportedly predicted outcomes.

The CDR3 contains 15 residues. V lost 1 base, J lost 0 bases, and 9 bases lay in between. Germline CDR1 and CDR2: MNHEY and SMNVEV (reference sequence). For this clone: The antigen remains unidentified.

Assay used: immunoSEQ multiplex PCR; TCRdb lists only in-frame clones, some missing. The table includes about 19,000 clones, roughly 80% detected once. The genes are TRBV27 and TRBJ1-1, with D maybe TRBD1 (5 bases). This clonotype originated in a human donor with Merkel cell carcinoma. The sample comprised tumor tissue from Merkel cell carcinoma. The CDR3 sequence: CASSLFDSLNTEAFF. The CDR3 DNA follows: TGTGCCAGCAGTTTATTCGACAGTTTGAACACTGAAGCTTTCTTT.